A selection of T cell receptor beta chains follows, all from one sample in a study of blood T cell repertoires in COVID-19. Measured with immunoSEQ multiplex PCR; TCRdb has only the in-frame clones, and not every one. The table lists 200,000 to 300,000 clones, 70% to 90% of them singletons. The source material was peripheral blood. These receptors came from a human donor in a cohort sampled during active COVID-19. The CDR3 runs from the conserved cysteine through the conserved F or W. A D gene is named only where the DNA matches it firmly. Clone size is not always given. Where it is, it says once, few, many or a class for expanded clones.

>TRBJ1-2|-|TRBV5-1|once
TGCGCCAGCAGCCCGGGACTCCTTCTCTATGGCTACACCTTC
CASSPGLLLYGYTF
>TRBJ1-4|-|TRBV30|-
TGTGCCTGGACCCAGGTAATCGGTGAAAAACTGTTTTTT
CAWTQVIGEKLFF
>TRBJ2-3|TRBD2|TRBV7-6|-
TGTGCCAGCAGCTTATACATTGCTTTAGCGGGAACAGATACGCAGTATTTT
CASSLYIALAGTDTQYF
>TRBJ1-1|-|TRBV20-1|-
TGCAGTACAAGGGGTAACACTGAAGCTTTCTTT
CSTRGNTEAFF
>TRBJ2-7|-|TRBV27|once
TGTGCCAGCAGTCGACCCCGGGGAGAGCAGTACTTC
CASSRPRGEQYF
>TRBJ1-2|-|TRBV19|few
TGTGCCAGTAGTATATCCAGGGGAATCAACTATGGCTACACCTTC
CASSISRGINYGYTF
>TRBJ2-7|-|TRBV7-6|-
TGTGCCAGCAGCGGAGACTTAGGCGACGAGCAGTACTTC
CASSGDLGDEQYF
>TRBJ2-1|-|TRBV5-4|-
TGTGCCAGCGGGCTTGGAGAGCAGTTCTTC
CASGLGEQFF
>TRBJ1-1|-|TRBV3-1/TRBV3-2|-
TGTGCCAGCAGCCTCACGGCGGGGGTGAACACTGAAGCTTTCTTT
CASSLTAGVNTEAFF
>TRBJ2-2|-|TRBV4-3|-
TGCGCCAGCAGCCAAGGACAGGAGAACACCGGGGAGCTGTTTTTT
CASSQGQENTGELFF
>TRBJ1-1|-|TRBV5-1|-
TGCGCCAGCAGCTTGTCAGGGGAGAACACTGAAGCTTTCTTT
CASSLSGENTEAFF
>TRBJ1-1|-|TRBV7-6|-
TGTGCCAGCAGCTTAGCAGGGGCGGGGGGCACTGAAGCTTTCTTT
CASSLAGAGGTEAFF
>TRBJ1-5|TRBD1|TRBV19|-
TGTGCCAGTATCACTACAGGGGCCGTGAGCAATCAGCCCCAGCATTTT
CASITTGAVSNQPQHF
>TRBJ1-5|TRBD1|TRBV28|-
TGTGCCAGCAGTTTATCCCTGGGACAGAGAGGCAATCAGCCCCAGCATTTT
CASSLSLGQRGNQPQHF
>TRBJ2-7|-|TRBV3-1/TRBV3-2|few
TGTGCCAGCAGCCTAAGGAGCGAGCAGTACTTC
CASSLRSEQYF
>TRBJ1-1|-|TRBV25-1|-
TGTGCCAGCAGTGAATGGGGGGTCACTGAAGCTTTCTTT
CASSEWGVTEAFF
>TRBJ2-7|TRBD1|TRBV7-2|-
TGTGCCAGCAGCTTAGTGACAGGGGGGTACTACGAGCAGTACTTC
CASSLVTGGYYEQYF
>TRBJ1-2|-|TRBV11-1|-
TGTGCCAGCAGCTCAAACGGAGACAGCCCAAGGGGCTACACCTTC
CASSSNGDSPRGYTF
>TRBJ1-2|-|TRBV9|-
TGTGCCAGCAGCGCCGAGGGCTATGGCTACACCTTC
CASSAEGYGYTF
>TRBJ1-1|TRBD1|TRBV6-5|-
TGTGCCAGCAGTTACGCAGGGACAGGGGTAACTGAAGCTTTCTTT
CASSYAGTGVTEAFF
>TRBJ1-6|-|TRBV9|-
TGTGCCAGCAGCGTAGGCCAGGGTAATTCACCCCTCCACTTT
CASSVGQGNSPLHF
>TRBJ2-7|TRBD2|TRBV3-1/TRBV3-2|-
TGTGCCAGCAGCCAATCTGATAGCGGGGGGGCAGGCGAGCAGTACTTC
CASSQSDSGGAGEQYF
>TRBJ2-7|TRBD2|TRBV30|-
TGTGCCTGGAGTGTACTGCTAGCGGGGGCCTACTCCTACGAGCAGTACTTC
CAWSVLLAGAYSYEQYF
>TRBJ1-6|-|TRBV10-1|-
TGCGCCAGCATATCGGGGTTGGGCTCCTATAATTCACCCCTCCACTTT
CASISGLGSYNSPLHF
>TRBJ1-5|TRBD1|TRBV12-5|-
TGTGCTAGTGGTTTGGTCCGACAGGGGGGAGCTGATCAGCCCCAGCATTTT
CASGLVRQGGADQPQHF
>TRBJ2-7|-|TRBV4-3|-
TGCGCCAGCAGCCAAGATCTCGACTGGACCTACGAGCAGTACTTC
CASSQDLDWTYEQYF
>TRBJ1-6|-|TRBV27|-
TGTGCCAGCAGGTCGGGAACAGTTAATTCACCCCTCCACTTT
CASRSGTVNSPLHF